Following are 10 T cell receptor beta chains from one sample sequenced in a study of identical twins. MiXCR, run by TCRdb on the 5' RACE reads, gives a single entry per CDR3 protein. The sample contains 510,000 or so distinct CDR3 sequences, approximately 14% of which appear only once. This sample was shared with a second study, whose subject was yellow fever vaccine responses in identical twins.

The sample taken for sequencing was CD4+ T cells sorted from blood. The receptors stem from a young woman in good health.

The chain employs TRBV20-1 and TRBJ2-1; D perhaps matches TRBD2 (5 bases). The CDR3 has 14 amino acids. The ends were cut back, 3 bases at V and 2 bases at J, with 11 bases in the middle. From germline, CDR1 is DFQATT and CDR2 SNEGSKA (reference sequence). CDR3 nucleotide sequence: TGCAGTGCTAGGGAGAGGGCTGCCTACAATGAGCAGTTCTTC. Amino acid sequence: CSARERAAYNEQFF.

This rearrangement joins TRBV5-1 to TRBJ2-3; D is perhaps TRBD2 (8 bases). The V end lost 6 bases, the J end lost 5 bases, and 19 bases lay between the germline ends. Germline-derived CDR1 and CDR2 are SGHRS and YFSETQ. The CDR3 has 15 residues. The CDR3 here is CASNQGQLAGDTQYF. The CDR3 DNA reads as TGCGCCAGCAACCAGGGACAGCTAGCGGGAGATACGCAGTATTTT.

The CDR3 coding sequence is TGTGCCAGCAACTTACACCCCGGGCTTTACTACGAGCAGTACTTC. Protein sequence: CASNLHPGLYYEQYF. The chain is built from TRBV5-5 and TRBJ2-7, with D unclear. Trimming cost V 6 bases and J 3 bases, with 19 bases left between them. CDR1 is SGHKS, CDR2 YYEKEE, per germline (reference sequence). This CDR3 contains 15 residues.

The chain joins TRBV20-1 to TRBJ2-1; 8 nucleotides agree with TRBD2. Germline V lookup: CDR1 DFQATT, CDR2 SNEGSKA (reference sequence). This CDR3 has 15 residues. The ends lost 0 bases at V and 0 bases at J; junction bases unmatched: 1. The CDR3 reads CSARESGSSYNEQFF. As DNA, the CDR3 is TGCAGTGCTAGAGAAAGCGGGAGCTCCTACAATGAGCAGTTCTTC.

This clonotype occurred a few times. The chain joins TRBV20-1 to TRBJ1-1; D is ambiguous. Trimming shortened V by 3 bases and J by 4 bases, and 12 bases separated the two germline ends. The length of the CDR3 is 13 residues. Germline lookup yields CDR1 DFQATT and CDR2 SNEGSKA (reference sequence). The CDR3 region is CSASGRLGTEAFF. The CDR3 DNA is TGCAGTGCTAGTGGGAGGCTCGGCACTGAAGCTTTCTTT.

The table lists this clonotype with a few counts. The chain couples TRBV12-5 to TRBJ2-2; 8 nucleotides agree with TRBD1. Germline V gene lookup returns CDR1 LGHNT and CDR2 FRNRAP. The CDR3 sequence is 18 residues long. V lost 0 bases and J lost 0; bases outside the gene matches: 6. The CDR3, as DNA: TGTGCTAGTGGTTTGGTAGGGAAGGGACAGGCGAACACCGGGGAGCTGTTTTTT. It codes for CASGLVGKGQANTGELFF.

This clonotype occurred a few times. The chain carries TRBV20-1 and TRBJ2-7; TRBD2 is a possible D gene (6 bases). The CDR3 contains 12 residues. CDR1 is DFQATT, CDR2 SNEGSKA, per germline (reference sequence). Trimming removed 3 bases at V and 3 bases at J, with 9 bases between. The CDR3 loop is CSARRGIYEQYF. CDR3 nucleotide sequence: TGCAGTGCTAGGCGCGGGATCTACGAGCAGTACTTC.

This clonotype appeared a few times. The chain uses TRBV24-1 and TRBJ2-1; 11 bases are a match to TRBD2. This CDR3 comprises 14 residues. CDR1 and CDR2 from the germline V gene are KGHDR and SFDVKD. The V and J ends lost 8 bases and 9 bases, in that order; junction bases with no gene match: 8. CDR3 DNA: TGTGCCACCACCACTAGCGGGAGACCCAGTGAGCAGTTCTTC. This sequence encodes CATTTSGRPSEQFF.

This clonotype was seen repeatedly, ten times or more. This sequence joins TRBV27 and TRBJ2-7, with D perhaps matching TRBD2 (6 bases). The CDR3 extends over 16 amino acids. CDR1 MNHEY and CDR2 SMNVEV come from the germline V gene (reference sequence). Trimming shortened V by 0 bases and J by 3 bases, and 15 bases separated the two germline ends. CDR3 in DNA: TGTGCCAGCAGTTTATCCGCCCGGACTATTTACTACGAGCAGTACTTC. Protein sequence: CASSLSARTIYYEQYF.

This clonotype was seen only a few times. The gene calls are TRBV10-3 and TRBJ2-7; TRBD1 matches 10 bases. The CDR3 runs to 14 residues. V lost 4 bases, J lost 7 bases, and 7 bases stayed unmatched. Germline loops: CDR1 ENHRY, CDR2 SYGVKD. CDR3 amino acids: CAISGGQGIGEQYF. CDR3 DNA sequence: TGTGCCATCAGTGGGGGACAGGGGATTGGGGAGCAGTACTTC.